The clone carrying this T cell receptor beta chain was detected a few times. Its antigen is unidentified. These data are taken from a study of beta chain features in type 1 diabetes. Regarding the study as a whole: Within each of all four CD4+ subsets, Type 1 diabetes patients had TCRB CDR3s that were moderately but significantly shorter.

Each of the CD4+ naive, central memory, regulatory and stem cell-like memory populations was sorted via CD45RO/CCR7/CD25/CD127/CD95/CD27. As every portion of the isolated RNA was reverse transcribed, the sequencing read expressed TCRB transcripts. The data were produced by immunoSEQ multiplex PCR, yet TCRdb's version contains in-frame clones alone and is incomplete. The sample has approximately 58,000 clones, 55% to 75% seen once; the top ten hold roughly 0.3%. The germline V gene encodes CDR1 SQVTM and CDR2 ANQGSEA. This CDR3 has 12 amino acids. The V end was cut by 5 bases, the J end by 3 bases, with 8 bases between.

The genes are TRBV29-1 and TRBJ1-5, with D unclear. The source of this sequence is a woman aged 25 to 39 with type 1 diabetes. Sequenced sample: stem cell memory CD4+ T cells from blood. The CDR3 spells CSVIELNQPQHF. The CDR3 nucleotides read TGCAGCGTTATAGAACTCAATCAGCCCCAGCATTTT.